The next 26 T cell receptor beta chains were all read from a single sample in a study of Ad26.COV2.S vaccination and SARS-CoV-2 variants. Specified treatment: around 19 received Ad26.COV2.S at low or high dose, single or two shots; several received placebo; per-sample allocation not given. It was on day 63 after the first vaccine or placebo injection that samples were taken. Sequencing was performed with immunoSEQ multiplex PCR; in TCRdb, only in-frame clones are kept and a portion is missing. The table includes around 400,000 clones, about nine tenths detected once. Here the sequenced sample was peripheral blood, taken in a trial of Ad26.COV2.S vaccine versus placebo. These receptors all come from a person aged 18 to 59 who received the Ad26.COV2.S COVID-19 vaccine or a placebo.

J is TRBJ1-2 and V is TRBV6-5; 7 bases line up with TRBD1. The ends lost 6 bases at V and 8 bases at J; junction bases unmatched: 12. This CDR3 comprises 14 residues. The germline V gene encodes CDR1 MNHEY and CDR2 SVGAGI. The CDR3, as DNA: TGTGCCAGCAGGTCCAGGGGGACTATGGTGGGCTACACCTTC. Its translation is CASRSRGTMVGYTF.

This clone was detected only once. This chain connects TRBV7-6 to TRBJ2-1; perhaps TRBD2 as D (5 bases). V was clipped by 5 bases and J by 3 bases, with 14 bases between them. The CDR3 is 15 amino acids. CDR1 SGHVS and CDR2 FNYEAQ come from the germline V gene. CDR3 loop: CASSPLGGFYNEQFF. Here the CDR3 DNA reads TGTGCCAGCAGCCCCCTCGGCGGGTTCTACAATGAGCAGTTCTTC.

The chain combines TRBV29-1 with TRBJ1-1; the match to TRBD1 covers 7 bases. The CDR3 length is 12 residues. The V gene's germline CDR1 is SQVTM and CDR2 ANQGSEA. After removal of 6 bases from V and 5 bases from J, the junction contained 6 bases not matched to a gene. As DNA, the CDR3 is TGCAGCGTCCATAGACAGGGAACTGAAGCTTTCTTT. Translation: CSVHRQGTEAFF.

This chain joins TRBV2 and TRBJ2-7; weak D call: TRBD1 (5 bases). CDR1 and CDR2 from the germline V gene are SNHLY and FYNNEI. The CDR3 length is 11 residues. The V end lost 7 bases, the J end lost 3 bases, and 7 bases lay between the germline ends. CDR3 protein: CASKDIYEQYF. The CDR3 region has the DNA TGTGCCAGCAAGGACATCTACGAGCAGTACTTC.

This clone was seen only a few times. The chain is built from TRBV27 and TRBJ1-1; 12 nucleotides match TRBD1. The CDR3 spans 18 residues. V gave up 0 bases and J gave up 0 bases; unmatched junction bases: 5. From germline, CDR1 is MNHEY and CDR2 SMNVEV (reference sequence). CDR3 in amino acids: CASSLSGQGAKMNTEAFF. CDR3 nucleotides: TGTGCCAGCAGTTTATCGGGACAGGGGGCAAAGATGAACACTGAAGCTTTCTTT.

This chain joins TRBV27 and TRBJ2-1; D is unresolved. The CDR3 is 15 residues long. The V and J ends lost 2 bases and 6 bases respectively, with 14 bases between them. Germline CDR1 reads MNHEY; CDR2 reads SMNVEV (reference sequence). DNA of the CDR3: TGTGCCAGCAGTTTAAACCCCATAAGGTTCAATGAGCAGTTCTTC. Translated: CASSLNPIRFNEQFF.

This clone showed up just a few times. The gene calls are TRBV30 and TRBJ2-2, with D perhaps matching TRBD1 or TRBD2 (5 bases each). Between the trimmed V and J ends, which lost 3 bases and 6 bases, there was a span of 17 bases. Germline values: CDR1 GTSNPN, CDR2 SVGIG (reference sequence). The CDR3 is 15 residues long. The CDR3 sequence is CAWSPNPGSAGELFF. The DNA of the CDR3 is TGTGCCTGGAGCCCCAATCCAGGGAGCGCCGGGGAGCTGTTTTTT. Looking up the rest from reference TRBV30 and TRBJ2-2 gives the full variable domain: SQTIHQWPATLVQPVGSPLSLECTVEGTSNPNLYWYRQAAGRGLQLLFYSVGIGQISSEVPQNLSASRPQDRQFILSSKKLLLSDSGFYLCAWSPNPGSAGELFFGEGSRLTVL.

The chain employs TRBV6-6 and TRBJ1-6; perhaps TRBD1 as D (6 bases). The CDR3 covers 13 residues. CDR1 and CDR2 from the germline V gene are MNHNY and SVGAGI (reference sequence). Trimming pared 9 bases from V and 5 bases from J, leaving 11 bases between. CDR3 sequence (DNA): TGTGCCAGTGCCAGGACAGATAATTCACCCCTCCACTTT. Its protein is CASARTDNSPLHF.

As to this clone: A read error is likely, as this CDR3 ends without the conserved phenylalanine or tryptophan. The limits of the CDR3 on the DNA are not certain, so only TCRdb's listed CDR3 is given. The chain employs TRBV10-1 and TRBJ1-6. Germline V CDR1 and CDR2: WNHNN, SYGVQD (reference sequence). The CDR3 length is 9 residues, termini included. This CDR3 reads CASSEFTGA.

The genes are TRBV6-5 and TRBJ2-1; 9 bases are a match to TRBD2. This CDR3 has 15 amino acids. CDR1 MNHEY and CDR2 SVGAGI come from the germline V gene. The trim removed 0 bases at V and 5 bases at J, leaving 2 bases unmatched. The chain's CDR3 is CASSYSSSGNNEQFF. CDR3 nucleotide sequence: TGTGCCAGCAGTTACTCGTCTAGCGGGAACAATGAGCAGTTCTTC.

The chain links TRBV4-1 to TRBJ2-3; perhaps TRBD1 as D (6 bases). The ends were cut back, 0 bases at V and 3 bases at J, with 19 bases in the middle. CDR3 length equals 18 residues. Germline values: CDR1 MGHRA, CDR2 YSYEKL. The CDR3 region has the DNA TGCGCCAGCAGCCAAGAGAGCAGCACAGGGATGGTTACAGATACGCAGTATTTT. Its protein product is CASSQESSTGMVTDTQYF.

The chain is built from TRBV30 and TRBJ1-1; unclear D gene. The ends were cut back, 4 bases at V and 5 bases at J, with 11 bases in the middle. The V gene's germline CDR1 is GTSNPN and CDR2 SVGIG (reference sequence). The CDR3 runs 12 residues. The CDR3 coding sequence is TGTGCCTGGATACAAGGAGGTACTGAAGCTTTCTTT. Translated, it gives CAWIQGGTEAFF.

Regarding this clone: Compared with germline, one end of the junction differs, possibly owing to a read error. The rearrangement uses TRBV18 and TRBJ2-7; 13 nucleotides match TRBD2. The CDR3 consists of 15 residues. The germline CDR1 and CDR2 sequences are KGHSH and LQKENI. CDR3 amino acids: CASSRTSGSSHEQYF. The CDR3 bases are TGTGCCAGCTCACGGACTAGCGGGAGCTCCCACGAGCAGTACTTC.

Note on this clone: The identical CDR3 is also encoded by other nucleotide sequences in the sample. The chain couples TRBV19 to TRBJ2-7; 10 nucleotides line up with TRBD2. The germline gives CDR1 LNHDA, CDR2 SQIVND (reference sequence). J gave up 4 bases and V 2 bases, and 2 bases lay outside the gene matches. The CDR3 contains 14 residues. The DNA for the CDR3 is TGTGCCAGTAGTATATCTAGCGGGAGTTACGAGCAGTACTTC. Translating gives CASSISSGSYEQYF. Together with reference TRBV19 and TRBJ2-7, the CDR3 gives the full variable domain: DGGITQSPKYLFRKEGQNVTLSCEQNLNHDAMYWYRQDPGQGLRLIYYSQIVNDFQKGDIAEGYSVSREKKESFPLTVTSAQKNPTAFYLCASSISSGSYEQYFGPGTRLTVT.

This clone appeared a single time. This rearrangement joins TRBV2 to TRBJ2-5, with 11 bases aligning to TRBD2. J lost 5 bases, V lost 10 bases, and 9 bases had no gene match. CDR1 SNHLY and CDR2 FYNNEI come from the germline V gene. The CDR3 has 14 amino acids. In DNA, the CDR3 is TGTGCCAAACAGCTAGCGGGAGGCGGGGAGACCCAGTACTTC. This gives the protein CAKQLAGGGETQYF.

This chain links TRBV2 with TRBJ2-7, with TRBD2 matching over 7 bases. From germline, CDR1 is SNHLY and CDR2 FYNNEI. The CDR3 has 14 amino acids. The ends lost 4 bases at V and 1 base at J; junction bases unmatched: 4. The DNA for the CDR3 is TGTGCCAGCAGTGCCCCAGCGGGATCCTACGAGCAGTACTTC. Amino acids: CASSAPAGSYEQYF.

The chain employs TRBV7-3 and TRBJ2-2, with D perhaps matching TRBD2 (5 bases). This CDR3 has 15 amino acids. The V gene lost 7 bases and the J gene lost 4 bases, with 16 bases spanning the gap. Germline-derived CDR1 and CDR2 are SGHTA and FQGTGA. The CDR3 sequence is CASTLSGGGTGELFF. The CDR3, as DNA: TGTGCCAGCACCCTCTCCGGAGGTGGCACCGGGGAGCTGTTTTTT.

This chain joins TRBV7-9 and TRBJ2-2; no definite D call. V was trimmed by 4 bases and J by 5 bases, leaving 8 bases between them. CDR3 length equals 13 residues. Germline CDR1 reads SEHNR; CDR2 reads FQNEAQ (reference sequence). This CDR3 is CASSSSVTGELFF. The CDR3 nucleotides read TGTGCCAGCAGCTCAAGCGTGACCGGGGAGCTGTTTTTT.

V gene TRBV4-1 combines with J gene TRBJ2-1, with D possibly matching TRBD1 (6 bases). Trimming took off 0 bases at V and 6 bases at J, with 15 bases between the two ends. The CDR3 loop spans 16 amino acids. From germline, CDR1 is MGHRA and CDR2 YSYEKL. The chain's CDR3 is CASSQDAGARANEQFF. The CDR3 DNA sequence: TGCGCCAGCAGCCAAGATGCAGGGGCGCGGGCCAATGAGCAGTTCTTC.

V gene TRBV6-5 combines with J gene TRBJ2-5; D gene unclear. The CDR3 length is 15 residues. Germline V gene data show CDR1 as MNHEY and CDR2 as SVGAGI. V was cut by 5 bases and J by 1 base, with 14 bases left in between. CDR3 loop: CASSNLGVFQETQYF. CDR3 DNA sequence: TGTGCCAGCAGTAACCTAGGAGTGTTCCAAGAGACCCAGTACTTC.

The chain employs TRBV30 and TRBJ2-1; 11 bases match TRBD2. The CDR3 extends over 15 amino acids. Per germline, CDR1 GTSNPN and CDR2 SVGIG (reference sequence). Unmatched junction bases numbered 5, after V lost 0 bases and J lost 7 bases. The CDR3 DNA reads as TGTGCCTGGAGTGTACTGTCTAGCGGGAGGAATGAGCAGTTCTTC. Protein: CAWSVLSSGRNEQFF.

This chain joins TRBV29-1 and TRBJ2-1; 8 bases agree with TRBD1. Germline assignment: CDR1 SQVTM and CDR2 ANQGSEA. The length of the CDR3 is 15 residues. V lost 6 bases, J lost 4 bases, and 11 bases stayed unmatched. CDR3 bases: TGCAGCGTGGATGTAGGACAGGGAATATACAATGAGCAGTTCTTC. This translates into CSVDVGQGIYNEQFF.

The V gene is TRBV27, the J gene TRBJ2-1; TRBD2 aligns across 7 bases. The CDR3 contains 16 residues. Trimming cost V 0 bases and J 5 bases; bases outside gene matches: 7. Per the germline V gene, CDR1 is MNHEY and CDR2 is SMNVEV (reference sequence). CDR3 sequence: CASSLSNGLADNEQFF. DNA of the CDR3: TGTGCCAGCAGTTTATCGAATGGCCTAGCGGACAATGAGCAGTTCTTC.

This chain's CDR3 is CASRETSGRPYNEQFF. The CDR3 DNA reads TGTGCCAGCAGGGAGACTAGCGGGAGGCCCTACAATGAGCAGTTCTTC. The V gene is TRBV28, the J gene TRBJ2-1, with 13 bases that match TRBD2. Germline CDR1 and CDR2: MDHEN and SYDVKM. Trimming removed 6 bases from V and 2 bases from J; junction bases left unmatched: 4. The CDR3 contains 16 residues.

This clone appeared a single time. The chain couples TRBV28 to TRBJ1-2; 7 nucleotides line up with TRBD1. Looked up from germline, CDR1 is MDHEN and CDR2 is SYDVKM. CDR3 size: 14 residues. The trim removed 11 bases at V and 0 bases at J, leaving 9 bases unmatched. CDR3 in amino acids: CASQQGTANYGYTF. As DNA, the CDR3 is TGTGCCTCCCAACAGGGGACGGCTAACTATGGCTACACCTTC.

This chain's CDR3 is CASSDWGTRSTDTQYF. The CDR3 DNA reads TGTGCCAGCAGTGACTGGGGGACCCGAAGCACAGATACGCAGTATTTT. The chain combines TRBV2 with TRBJ2-3; tentatively, D is TRBD1 or TRBD2 (5 bases each). Germline V gives CDR1 SNHLY, CDR2 FYNNEI. The length of the CDR3 is 16 residues. V shed 3 bases and J shed 0 bases, with 13 bases lying between them.